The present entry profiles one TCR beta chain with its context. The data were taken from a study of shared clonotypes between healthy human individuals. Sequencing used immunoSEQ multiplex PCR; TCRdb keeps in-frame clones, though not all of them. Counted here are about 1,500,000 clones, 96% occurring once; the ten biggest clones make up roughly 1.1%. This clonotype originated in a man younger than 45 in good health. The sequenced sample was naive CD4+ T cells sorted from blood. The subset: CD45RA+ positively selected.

CDR3 in DNA: TGCGCCAGCAGCTTGAGGGGGAAAACTAGCACAGATACGCAGTATTTT. Its protein product is CASSLRGKTSTDTQYF. The J gene is TRBJ2-3, the V gene TRBV5-1; D possibly corresponds to TRBD1 (6 bases). The germline V gene encodes CDR1 SGHRS and CDR2 YFSETQ. The CDR3 runs to 16 residues. Trimming took off 1 base at V and 0 bases at J, with 12 bases between the two ends.